This entry is about one T cell receptor beta chain. It lacks a known antigen. Base quality data are lacking; no much larger clone is found one base away. This specimen belongs to a study of blood T cell repertoires in COVID-19 (dated by TCRdb to between 2020 and 2021). At the level of the whole study: The collaborator samples originated in the United States, Italy and Spain and spanned the acute and convalescent phases of COVID-19. Sample metadata almost always included a de-identified subject ID, COVID-19 status, age in years and sex. The material from the prospective study consisted of cDNA or gDNA derived from T cells, B-cell-depleted T cells, or PBMCs. Deeply sampled blood TCRbeta repertoires from subjects exposed to, actively infected with, or recovered from COVID-19 were included in the dataset. The samples were drawn from the first 160 participants of the ongoing ImmuneRACE study and from 950 to 1,500 subjects provided by 6 global collaborators. Where available, HLA class I and class II types were obtained from metadata supplied by the sample provider rather than from assay-based typing. The repertoires were released in a freely available public database meant as a resource for research on the immune response to SARS-CoV-2. Here is what the overall study found, with its caveats: How much clinical and demographic metadata was included differed by source and by participant, and the metadata was provided uncurated.

Relative to germline, V is missing 3 bases and J is missing 5 bases, with 16 bases of the junction outside any gene match. Per the germline V gene (reference sequence), MNHEY is the CDR1 and SMNVEV is the CDR2. Counted from cysteine to phenylalanine, this CDR3 has 18 amino acids. The CDR3 DNA has 54 bases and is translated from base 1. In Seattle, one collaborating source enrolled patients while the infection was active and tracked those patients longitudinally over the course of disease. Collaborating institutions collected whole blood in K2EDTA tubes following their own protocols. For TCRbeta analysis, collaborator samples were shipped as frozen whole blood, as isolated PBMCs, or as DNA extracted from either sample type. TCRbeta CDR3 regions were amplified from genomic DNA using the immunoSEQ Assay, a bias-controlled multiplex PCR. On the authors' methods: The number of nucleated cells in each sample was estimated by amplification of reference gene primers within the assay. Sequence reads were collapsed and filtered to measure the absolute abundance of every unique TCRbeta CDR3 rearrangement. Productive Simpson clonality was computed per sample as the square root of Simpson's diversity index over productive rearrangements. What TCRdb holds here is the immuneACCESS table cut down to in-frame rearrangements. Part of the clones is not present; checked against another copy, under half of the missing clones reflect an unresolved V gene, and the others are unexplained. V and J calls and clone size are copied from that table; D and trimming were computed from the DNA. The table for this sample lists about 210,000 clones; about 82% of them were counted only once. The top ten hold approximately 2.3% of the sample.

The TCR sequence derives from a woman in her sixties or seventies with COVID-19, enrolled during active disease. The chain is assembled from TRBV27 and TRBJ2-3; 8 junctional bases match TRBD1. Sequencing input: peripheral blood. The CDR3 amino acid sequence is: CASSFRPWGWTGQDTQYF. The nucleotides are TGTGCCAGCAGTTTTCGTCCCTGGGGCTGGACAGGGCAAGATACGCAGTATTTT.